Listed here are 2 T cell receptor beta chains from one sample, sequenced in a study of CD8+ T cells in alopecia areata. As the sequencing template, cDNA was produced by extracting RNA and reverse transcribing it. Data came from immunoSEQ multiplex PCR; TCRdb stores just in-frame clones and leaves some out. The sample contains a few hundred thousand clones, 35% to 40% of which appear only once. Treatment defined: oral pan-JAK inhibitor, 5-10 mg twice daily. The specimen was CD4+ T cells sorted from blood, collected at roughly week 30, from a patient treated with tofacitinib. The origin of the receptors is a human donor with alopecia areata.

V and J are TRBV10-3 and TRBJ1-2; D is unresolved. The ends were cut back, 4 bases at V and 8 bases at J, with 14 bases in the middle. Germline V lookup: CDR1 ENHRY, CDR2 SYGVKD. The CDR3 loop spans 13 amino acids. The CDR3 DNA is TGTGCCATCAGTGGGGCTGGTGGCTTCGGCTACACCTTC. Its translation is CAISGAGGFGYTF.

This chain uses TRBV5-1 with TRBJ1-1; D is unresolved. There are 13 residues in the CDR3. Germline V gives CDR1 SGHRS, CDR2 YFSETQ. Trimming cost V 2 bases and J 6 bases, with 11 bases left between them. In DNA form, the CDR3 reads TGCGCCAGCAGCTTATCGGGTAGCGCTGAAGCTTTCTTT. Translated, it gives CASSLSGSAEAFF.